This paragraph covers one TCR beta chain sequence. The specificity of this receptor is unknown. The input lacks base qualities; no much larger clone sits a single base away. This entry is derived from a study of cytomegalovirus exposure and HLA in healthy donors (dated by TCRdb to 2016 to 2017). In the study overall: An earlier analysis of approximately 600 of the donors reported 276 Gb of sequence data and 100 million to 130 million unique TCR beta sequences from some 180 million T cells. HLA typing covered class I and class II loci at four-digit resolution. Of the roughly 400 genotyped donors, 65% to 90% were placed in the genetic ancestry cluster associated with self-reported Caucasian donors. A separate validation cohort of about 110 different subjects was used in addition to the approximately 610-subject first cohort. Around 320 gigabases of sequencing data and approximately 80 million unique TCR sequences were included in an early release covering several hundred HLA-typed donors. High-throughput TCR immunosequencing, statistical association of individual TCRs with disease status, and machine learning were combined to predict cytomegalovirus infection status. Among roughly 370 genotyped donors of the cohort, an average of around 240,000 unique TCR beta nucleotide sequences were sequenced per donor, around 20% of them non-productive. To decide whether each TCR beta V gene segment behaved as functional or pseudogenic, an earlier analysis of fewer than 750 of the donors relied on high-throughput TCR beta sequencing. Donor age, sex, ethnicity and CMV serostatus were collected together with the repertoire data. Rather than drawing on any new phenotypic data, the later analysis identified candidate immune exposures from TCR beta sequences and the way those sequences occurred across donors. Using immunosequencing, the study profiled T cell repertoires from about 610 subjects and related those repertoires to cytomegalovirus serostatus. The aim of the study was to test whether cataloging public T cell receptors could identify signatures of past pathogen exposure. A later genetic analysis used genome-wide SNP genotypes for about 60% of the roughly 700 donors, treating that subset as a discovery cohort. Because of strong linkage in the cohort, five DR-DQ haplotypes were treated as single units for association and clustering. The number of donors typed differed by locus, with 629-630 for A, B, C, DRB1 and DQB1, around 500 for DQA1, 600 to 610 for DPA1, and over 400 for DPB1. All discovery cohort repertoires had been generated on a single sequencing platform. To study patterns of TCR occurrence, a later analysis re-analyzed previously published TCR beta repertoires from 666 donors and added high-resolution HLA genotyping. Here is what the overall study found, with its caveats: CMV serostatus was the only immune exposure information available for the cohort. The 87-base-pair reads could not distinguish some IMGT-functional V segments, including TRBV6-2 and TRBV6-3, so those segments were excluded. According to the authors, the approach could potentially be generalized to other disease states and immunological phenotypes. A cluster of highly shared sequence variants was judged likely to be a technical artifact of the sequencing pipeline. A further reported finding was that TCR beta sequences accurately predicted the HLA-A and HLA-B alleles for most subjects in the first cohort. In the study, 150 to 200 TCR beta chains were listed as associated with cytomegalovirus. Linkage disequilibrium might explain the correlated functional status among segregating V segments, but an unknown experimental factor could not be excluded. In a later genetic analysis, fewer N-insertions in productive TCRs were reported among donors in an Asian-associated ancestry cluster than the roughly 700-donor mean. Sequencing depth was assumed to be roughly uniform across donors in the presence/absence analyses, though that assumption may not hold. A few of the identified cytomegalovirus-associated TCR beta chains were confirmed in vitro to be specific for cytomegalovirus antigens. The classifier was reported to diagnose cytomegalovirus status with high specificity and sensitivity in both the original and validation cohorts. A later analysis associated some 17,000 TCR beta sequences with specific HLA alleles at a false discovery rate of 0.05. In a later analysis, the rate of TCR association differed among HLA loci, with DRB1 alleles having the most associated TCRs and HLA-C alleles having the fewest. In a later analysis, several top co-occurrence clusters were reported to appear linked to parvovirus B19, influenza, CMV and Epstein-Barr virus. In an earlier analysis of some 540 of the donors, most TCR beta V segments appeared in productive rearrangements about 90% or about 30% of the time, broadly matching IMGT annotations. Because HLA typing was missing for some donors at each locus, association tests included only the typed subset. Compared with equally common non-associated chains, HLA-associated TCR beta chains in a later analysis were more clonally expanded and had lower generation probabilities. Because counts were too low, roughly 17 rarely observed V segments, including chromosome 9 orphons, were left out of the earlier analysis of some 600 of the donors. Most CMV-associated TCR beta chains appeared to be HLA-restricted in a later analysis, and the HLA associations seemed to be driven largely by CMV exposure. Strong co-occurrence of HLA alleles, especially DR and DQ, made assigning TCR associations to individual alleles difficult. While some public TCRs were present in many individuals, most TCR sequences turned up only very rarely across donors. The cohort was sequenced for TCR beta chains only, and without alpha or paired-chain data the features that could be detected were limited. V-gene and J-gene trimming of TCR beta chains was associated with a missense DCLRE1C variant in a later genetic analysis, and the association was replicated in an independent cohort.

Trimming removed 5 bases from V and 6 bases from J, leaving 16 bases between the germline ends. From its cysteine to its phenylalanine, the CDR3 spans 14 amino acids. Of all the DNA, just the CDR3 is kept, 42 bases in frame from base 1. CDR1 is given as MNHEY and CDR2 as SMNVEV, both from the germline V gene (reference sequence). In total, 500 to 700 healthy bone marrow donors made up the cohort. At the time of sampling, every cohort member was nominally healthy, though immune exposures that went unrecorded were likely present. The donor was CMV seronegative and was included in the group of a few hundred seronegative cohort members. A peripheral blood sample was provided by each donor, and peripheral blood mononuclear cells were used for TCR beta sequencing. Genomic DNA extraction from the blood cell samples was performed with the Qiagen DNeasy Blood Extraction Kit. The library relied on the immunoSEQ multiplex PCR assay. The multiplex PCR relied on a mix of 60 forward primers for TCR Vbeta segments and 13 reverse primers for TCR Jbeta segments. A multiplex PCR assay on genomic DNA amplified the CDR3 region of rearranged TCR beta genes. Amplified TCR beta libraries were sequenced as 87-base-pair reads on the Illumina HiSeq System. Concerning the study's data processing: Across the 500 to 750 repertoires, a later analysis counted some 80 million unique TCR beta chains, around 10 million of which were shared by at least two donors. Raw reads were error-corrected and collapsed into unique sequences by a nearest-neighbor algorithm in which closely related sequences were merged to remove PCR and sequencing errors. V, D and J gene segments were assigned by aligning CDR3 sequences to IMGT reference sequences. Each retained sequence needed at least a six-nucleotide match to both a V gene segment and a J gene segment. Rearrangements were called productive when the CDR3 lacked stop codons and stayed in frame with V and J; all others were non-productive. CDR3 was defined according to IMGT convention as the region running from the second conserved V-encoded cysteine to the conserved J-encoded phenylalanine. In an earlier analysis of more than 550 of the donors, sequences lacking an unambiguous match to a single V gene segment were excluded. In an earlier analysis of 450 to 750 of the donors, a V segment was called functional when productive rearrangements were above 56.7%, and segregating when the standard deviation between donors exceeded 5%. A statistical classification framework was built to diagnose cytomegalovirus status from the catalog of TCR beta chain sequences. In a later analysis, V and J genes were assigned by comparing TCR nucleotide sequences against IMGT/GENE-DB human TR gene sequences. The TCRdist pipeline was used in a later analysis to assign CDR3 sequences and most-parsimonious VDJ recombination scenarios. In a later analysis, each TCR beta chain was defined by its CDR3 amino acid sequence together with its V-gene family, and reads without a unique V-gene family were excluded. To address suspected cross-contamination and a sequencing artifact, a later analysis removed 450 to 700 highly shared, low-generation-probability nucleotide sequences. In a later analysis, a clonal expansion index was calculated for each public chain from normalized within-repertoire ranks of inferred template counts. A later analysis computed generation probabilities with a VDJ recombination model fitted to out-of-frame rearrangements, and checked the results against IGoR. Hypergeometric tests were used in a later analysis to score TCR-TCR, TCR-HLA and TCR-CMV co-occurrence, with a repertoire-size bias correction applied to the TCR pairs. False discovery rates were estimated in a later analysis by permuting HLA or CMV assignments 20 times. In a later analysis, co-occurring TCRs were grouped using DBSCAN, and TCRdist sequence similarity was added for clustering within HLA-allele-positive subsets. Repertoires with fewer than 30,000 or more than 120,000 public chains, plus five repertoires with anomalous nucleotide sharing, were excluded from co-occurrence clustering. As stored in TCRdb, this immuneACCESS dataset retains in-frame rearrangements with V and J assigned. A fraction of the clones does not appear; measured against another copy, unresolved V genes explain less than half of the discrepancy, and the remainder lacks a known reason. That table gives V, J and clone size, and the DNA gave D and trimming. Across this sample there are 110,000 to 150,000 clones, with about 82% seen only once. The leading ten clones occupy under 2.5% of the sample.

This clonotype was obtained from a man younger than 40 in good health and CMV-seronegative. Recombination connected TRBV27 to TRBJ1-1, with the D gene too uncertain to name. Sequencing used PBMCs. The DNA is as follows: TGTGCCAGCAGTCCCCCCGCGGGGTCCCCTGAAGCTTTCTTT. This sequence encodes CASSPPAGSPEAFF.